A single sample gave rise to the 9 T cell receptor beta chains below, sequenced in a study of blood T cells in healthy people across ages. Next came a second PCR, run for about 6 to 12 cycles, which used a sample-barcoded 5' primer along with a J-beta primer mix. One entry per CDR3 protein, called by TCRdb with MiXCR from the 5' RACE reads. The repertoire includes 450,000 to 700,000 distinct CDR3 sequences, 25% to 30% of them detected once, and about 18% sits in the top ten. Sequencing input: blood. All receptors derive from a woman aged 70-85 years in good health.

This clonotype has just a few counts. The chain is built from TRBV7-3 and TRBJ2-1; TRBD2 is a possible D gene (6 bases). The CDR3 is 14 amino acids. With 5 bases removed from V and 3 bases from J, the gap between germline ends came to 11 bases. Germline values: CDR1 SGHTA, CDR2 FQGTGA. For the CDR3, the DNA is TGTGCCAGCAGCCCCCCGGGACTCTACAATGAGCAGTTCTTC. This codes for CASSPPGLYNEQFF.

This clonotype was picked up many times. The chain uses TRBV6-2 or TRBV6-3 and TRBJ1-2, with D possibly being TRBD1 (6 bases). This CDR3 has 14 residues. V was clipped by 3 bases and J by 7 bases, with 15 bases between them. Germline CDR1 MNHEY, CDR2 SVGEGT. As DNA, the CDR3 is TGTGCCAGCAGTTATCAAGGAAGCAGGGGTGGCTACACCTTC. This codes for CASSYQGSRGGYTF.

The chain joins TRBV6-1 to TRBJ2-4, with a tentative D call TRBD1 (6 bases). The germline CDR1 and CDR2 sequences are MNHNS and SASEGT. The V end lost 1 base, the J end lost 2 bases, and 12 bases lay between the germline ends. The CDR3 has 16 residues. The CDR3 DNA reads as TGTGCCAGCAGTGAAGAAAGGGGGAGATCCAAAAACATTCAGTACTTC. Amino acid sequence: CASSEERGRSKNIQYF.

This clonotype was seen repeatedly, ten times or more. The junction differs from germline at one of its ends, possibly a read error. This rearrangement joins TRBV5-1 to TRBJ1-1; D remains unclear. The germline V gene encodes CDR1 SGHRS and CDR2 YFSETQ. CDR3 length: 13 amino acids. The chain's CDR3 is CASSATGNTEAFF. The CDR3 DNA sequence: TGTGCCAGCAGCGCGACGGGGAACACTGAAGCTTTCTTT.

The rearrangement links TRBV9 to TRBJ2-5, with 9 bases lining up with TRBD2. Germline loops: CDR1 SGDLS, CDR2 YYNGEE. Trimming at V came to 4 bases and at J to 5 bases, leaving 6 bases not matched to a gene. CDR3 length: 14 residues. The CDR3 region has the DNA TGTGCCAGCAGCCCAGCGGGGGGTTCGGAGACCCAGTACTTC. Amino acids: CASSPAGGSETQYF.

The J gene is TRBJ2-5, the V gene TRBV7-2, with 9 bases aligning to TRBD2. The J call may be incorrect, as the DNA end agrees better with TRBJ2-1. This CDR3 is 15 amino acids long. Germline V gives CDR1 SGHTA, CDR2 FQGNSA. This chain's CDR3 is CASSLVRGGQDEQFF. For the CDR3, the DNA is TGTGCCAGCAGCTTAGTGCGGGGGGGGCAAGATGAGCAGTTCTTC.

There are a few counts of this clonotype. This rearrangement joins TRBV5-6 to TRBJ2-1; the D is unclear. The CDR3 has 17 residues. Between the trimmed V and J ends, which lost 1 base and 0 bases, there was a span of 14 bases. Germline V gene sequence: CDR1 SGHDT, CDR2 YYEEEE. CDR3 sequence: CASSLSPRGRSYNEQFF. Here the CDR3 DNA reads TGTGCCAGCAGCTTGTCGCCACGCGGCCGCTCCTACAATGAGCAGTTCTTC.

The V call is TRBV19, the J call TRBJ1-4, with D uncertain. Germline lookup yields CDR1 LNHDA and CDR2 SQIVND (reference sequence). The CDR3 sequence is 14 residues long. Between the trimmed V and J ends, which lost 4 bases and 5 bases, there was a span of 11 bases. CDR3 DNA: TGTGCCAGTAGTAATGGCAGGAGGAATGAAAAACTGTTTTTT. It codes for CASSNGRRNEKLFF.

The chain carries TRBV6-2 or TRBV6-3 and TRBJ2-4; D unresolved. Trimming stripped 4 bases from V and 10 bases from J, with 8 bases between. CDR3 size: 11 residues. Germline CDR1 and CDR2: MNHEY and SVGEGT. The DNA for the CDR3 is TGTGCCAGCAGTTTTTTCGGGATTCAGTACTTC. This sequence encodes CASSFFGIQYF.